This TCR beta chain was documented in a study of blood T cell repertoires in COVID-19. Across the whole study: Sites in the United States, Italy and Spain provided acute and convalescent COVID-19 samples. Sources were T cells, B-cell-depleted T cells, or PBMCs; the material itself was cDNA or gDNA.

Original analysis: Quantification of nucleated cells was approximated via reference gene primer amplification. The assay was immunoSEQ multiplex PCR, and TCRdb's table has in-frame clones only and misses some. Clonal size and the V and J genes are those of that table, whereas D and trimming came from the DNA. The repertoire holds around 84,000 clones, with about 78% as singletons. This clone came up a few times. Seattle-derived patients entered the study during active infection and were followed longitudinally. Per germline, CDR1 SGHAT and CDR2 FQNNGV. V dropped 5 bases and J dropped 5 bases, with 16 bases sitting between them. The CDR3 totals 15 residues.

The receptor comes from a man aged 55 to 70 with COVID-19, enrolled during active disease. The chain couples TRBV11-2 to TRBJ2-1, with D unresolved. Specimen: peripheral blood. DNA of the CDR3: TGTGCCAGCAGCGCTTCCACTGCGCCTGACAATGAGCAGTTCTTC. It codes for CASSASTAPDNEQFF.